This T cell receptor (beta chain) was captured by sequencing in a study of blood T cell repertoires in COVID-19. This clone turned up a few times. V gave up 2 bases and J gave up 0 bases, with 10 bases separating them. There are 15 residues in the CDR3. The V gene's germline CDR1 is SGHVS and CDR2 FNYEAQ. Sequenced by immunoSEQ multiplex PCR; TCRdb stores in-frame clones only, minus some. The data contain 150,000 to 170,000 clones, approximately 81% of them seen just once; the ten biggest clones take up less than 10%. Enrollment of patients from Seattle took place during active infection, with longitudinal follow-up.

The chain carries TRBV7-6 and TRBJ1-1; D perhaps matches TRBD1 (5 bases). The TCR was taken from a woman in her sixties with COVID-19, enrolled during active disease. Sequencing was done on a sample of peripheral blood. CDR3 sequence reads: CASSLPRGMNTEAFF. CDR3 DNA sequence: TGTGCCAGCAGCTTACCAAGGGGTATGAACACTGAAGCTTTCTTT.